Sequencing of this TCR beta chain was carried out in a study of human T cells and chemical hapten exposure. Study summary: For sensitization, 2% DPC was applied to a roughly 2 cm by roughly 2 cm patch of upper inner arm skin.

Germline V lookup: CDR1 SEHNR, CDR2 FQNEAQ (reference sequence). The CDR3 is 15 amino acids. Between the trimmed V and J ends, which lost 4 bases and 2 bases, there was a span of 15 bases. As to time point: patch test 1, 2 weeks after DPC sensitization. Stated treatment: therapeutic diphenylcyclopropenone sensitization with weekly scalp DPC. From the RACE reads, TCRdb called clonotypes with MiXCR, one entry per CDR3 protein. The profile covers roughly 82,000 distinct CDR3 sequences, with roughly 12% appearing a single time and roughly 3.6% taken by the ten largest. The clonotype was recovered from a woman aged 55-70 years with alopecia areata. Some clones in this sample may be carry-over from other donors' samples. This rearrangement joins TRBV7-9 to TRBJ2-7; perhaps TRBD2 as D (5 bases). This material consisted of whole blood, taken in connection with sensitization to the hapten diphenylcyclopropenone (DPC). DNA for the CDR3: TGTGCCAGCAGCTCCCCGGTTAGAGGGCCCTACGAGCAGTACTTC. Amino acid sequence: CASSSPVRGPYEQYF.